This TCR beta chain was identified in a study of blood T cell repertoires in COVID-19. Across the study: The origin of the acute and convalescent COVID-19 samples was the United States, Italy and Spain.

Patients in Seattle were enrolled during active infection, then followed longitudinally. Generated by immunoSEQ multiplex PCR, the TCRdb table keeps only in-frame clones and is missing some. The sample has 200,000 to 300,000 clones; about nine tenths are singletons. Trimming took 6 bases from V and 6 from J, leaving 14 bases between them. The CDR3 has 14 residues. In germline, CDR1 is PRHDT, CDR2 FYEKMQ (reference sequence). The sample taken for sequencing was peripheral blood. The source of this sequence is a young man with COVID-19, enrolled during active disease. The gene calls are TRBV13 and TRBJ2-2; possible D gene TRBD1, 5 bases. CDR3 sequence (DNA): TGTGCCAGCAGGGGGCTCGGTCGATCCGGGGAGCTGTTTTTT. The encoded protein is CASRGLGRSGELFF.